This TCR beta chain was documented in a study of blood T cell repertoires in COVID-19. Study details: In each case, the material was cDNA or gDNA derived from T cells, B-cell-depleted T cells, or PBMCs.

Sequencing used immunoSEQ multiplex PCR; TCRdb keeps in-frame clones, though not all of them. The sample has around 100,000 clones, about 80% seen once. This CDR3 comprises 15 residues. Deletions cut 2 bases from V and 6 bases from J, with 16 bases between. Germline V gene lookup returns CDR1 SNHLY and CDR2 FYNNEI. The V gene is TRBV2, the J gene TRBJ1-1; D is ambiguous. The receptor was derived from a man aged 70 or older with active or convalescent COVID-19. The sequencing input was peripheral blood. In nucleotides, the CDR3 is TGTGCCAGCAGTGAACCTCGGGGTGGTTTCGCTGAAGCTTTCTTT. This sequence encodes CASSEPRGGFAEAFF.